A single sample is the source of the 9 T cell receptor beta chains below, sequenced in a study of blood T cell repertoires in COVID-19. This table comes from immunoSEQ multiplex PCR, and its TCRdb copy is limited to in-frame clones, with some not included. This sample has fewer than 250,000 clones, with approximately 91% found just once. The sample taken for sequencing was peripheral blood. These receptors all come from a man aged 30 to 45 with COVID-19, enrolled during active disease.

V usage is TRBV10-3 and J usage is TRBJ2-2; D possibly corresponds to TRBD2 (5 bases). This CDR3 comprises 19 residues. Trimming took off 4 bases at V and 0 bases at J, with 21 bases between the two ends. Germline V gene lookup returns CDR1 ENHRY and CDR2 SYGVKD. CDR3 DNA sequence: TGTGCCATCAGTGTCGGGGATCGGGGAAACCGGGCGAACACCGGGGAGCTGTTTTTT. It yields the protein CAISVGDRGNRANTGELFF.

J is TRBJ2-1 and V is TRBV7-3; tentative D call: TRBD1 (8 bases). Trimming took 5 bases from V and 4 from J, leaving 15 bases between them. Germline CDR1 and CDR2: SGHTA and FQGTGA. The CDR3 runs to 15 residues. This CDR3 reads CASSPQQGGYNEQFF. The CDR3 region has the DNA TGTGCCAGCAGCCCGCAACAGGGGGGGTACAATGAGCAGTTCTTC.

This clone was seen only once. No DNA is shown, since the ends of the CDR3 on it are uncertain; the CDR3 is the one TCRdb lists. The chain has TRBV6-5 and TRBJ1-3. The CDR3 spans 14 amino acids, including both terminal residues. Germline V CDR1 and CDR2: MNHEY, SVGAGI. The CDR3 here is CASILEGTGNTIYF.

The genes are TRBV4-1 and TRBJ2-7, with TRBD2 as a possible D gene (8 bases). Trimming pared 3 bases from V and 2 bases from J, leaving 17 bases between. This CDR3 has 16 amino acids. Germline V gives CDR1 MGHRA, CDR2 YSYEKL. The CDR3 sequence is CASSHPREGAPYEQYF. The CDR3 DNA sequence: TGCGCCAGCAGCCACCCTCGGGAGGGGGCCCCCTACGAGCAGTACTTC.

The chain has TRBV6-5 and TRBJ2-1; D is uncertain. The CDR3 consists of 13 residues. In germline, CDR1 is MNHEY, CDR2 SVGAGI. V was pared by 5 bases and J by 5 bases, with 10 bases between. CDR3 sequence (DNA): TGTGCCAGCAGTATCCAGGCCGACAATGAGCAGTTCTTC. It is translated as CASSIQADNEQFF.

The chain joins TRBV12-5 to TRBJ2-3; D gene uncertain. Germline CDR1 LGHNT, CDR2 FRNRAP. V lost 0 bases, J lost 2 bases, and 9 bases lay in between. The length of the CDR3 is 15 residues. The CDR3 sequence is CASGLVISSTDTQYF. The CDR3 region has the DNA TGTGCTAGTGGTTTGGTAATTTCATCCACAGATACGCAGTATTTT.

V and J are TRBV25-1 and TRBJ2-2; TRBD2 matches at 14 bases. CDR1 is MGHDK, CDR2 SYGVNS, per germline. This CDR3 region has 17 residues. The V and J ends lost 5 bases and 4 bases, in that order; junction bases with no gene match: 6. CDR3 sequence reads: CASSPGLAGGSTGELFF. The CDR3 region has the DNA TGTGCCAGCAGTCCCGGACTAGCGGGGGGTTCCACCGGGGAGCTGTTTTTT.

The chain joins TRBV19 to TRBJ1-1; 12 nucleotides align to TRBD1. The CDR3 totals 16 residues. Germline V gives CDR1 LNHDA, CDR2 SQIVND (reference sequence). After removal of 5 bases from V and 3 bases from J, the junction contained 7 bases not matched to a gene. CDR3 sequence: CASSSGTGGLDTEAFF. CDR3 coding DNA: TGTGCCAGTAGTTCCGGGACAGGGGGCTTGGACACTGAAGCTTTCTTT.

CDR3 nucleotide sequence: TGCGCCAGCAGCCAAGATTTCCTAGCGGGGAGCGAGCAGTACTTC. It translates to CASSQDFLAGSEQYF. The V and J genes are TRBV4-1 and TRBJ2-7; TRBD2 agrees at 9 bases. CDR1 MGHRA and CDR2 YSYEKL come from the germline V gene. The CDR3 loop spans 15 amino acids. Trimming removed 0 bases from V and 6 bases from J; junction bases left unmatched: 6.